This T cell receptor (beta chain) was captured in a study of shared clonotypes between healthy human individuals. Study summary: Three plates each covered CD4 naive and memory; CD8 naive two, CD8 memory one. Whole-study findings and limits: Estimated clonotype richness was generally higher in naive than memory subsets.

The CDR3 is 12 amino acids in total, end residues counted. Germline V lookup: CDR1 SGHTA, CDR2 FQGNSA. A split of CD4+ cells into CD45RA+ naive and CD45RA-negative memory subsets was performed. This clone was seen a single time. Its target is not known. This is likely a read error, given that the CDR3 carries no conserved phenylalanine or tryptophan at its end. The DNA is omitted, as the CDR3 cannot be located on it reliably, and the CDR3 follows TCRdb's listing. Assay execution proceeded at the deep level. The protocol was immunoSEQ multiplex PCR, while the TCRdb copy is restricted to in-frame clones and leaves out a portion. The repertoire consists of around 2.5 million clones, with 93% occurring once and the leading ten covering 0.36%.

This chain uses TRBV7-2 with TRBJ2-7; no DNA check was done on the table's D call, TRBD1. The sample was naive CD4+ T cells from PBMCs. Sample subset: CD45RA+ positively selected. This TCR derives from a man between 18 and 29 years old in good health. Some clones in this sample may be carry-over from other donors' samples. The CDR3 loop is CASSLRGGHPFY.